The clone carrying this T cell receptor (beta chain) occurred a few times. This record belongs to a study of T cell responses to AZD1222 COVID-19 vaccine. Method: immunoSEQ multiplex PCR; TCRdb's copy keeps in-frame clones and lacks some. The sample holds about 96,000 clones; around 89% are singletons and the top ten take more than 1.5%. The sequence came from an adult in good health. Sequenced material: peripheral blood, taken on day 0 of AZD1222 vaccination.

The CDR3 loop reads CASISTGTGEFF. The DNA for the CDR3 is TGTGCCAGCATTTCGACCGGGACAGGGGAGTTCTTC. The rearrangement uses TRBV2 and TRBJ2-1; 10 positions agree with TRBD1. Germline CDR1 is SNHLY and CDR2 is FYNNEI. CDR3 length: 12 residues. The ends lost 7 bases at V and 14 bases at J; junction bases unmatched: 8.